One and the same sample provided the 9 T cell receptor beta chains below, sequenced in a study of tumor-infiltrating lymphocytes in primary liver carcinoma. Total RNA and DNA came together from around 20-30 mg of bulk tissue without cell sorting. A primer matching the constant region was used to make TCR beta cDNA from around 550 ng of total RNA. For TCR beta, libraries were produced by three nested multiplex PCR rounds using slightly modified ARM-PCR. A C-beta reverse primer was combined with TRBV1-TRBV30 forward primers in the first two PCR rounds, and each round had approximately 10 cycles. TCRdb recomputed calls from the multiplex PCR reads with MiXCR, one row per CDR3 protein. Of some 130,000 distinct CDR3 sequences listed, around 70% are singletons. Input material: tumor-adjacent normal liver tissue. These receptors came from an older woman with primary liver carcinoma and hepatitis B virus infection.

A note on this clonotype: The junction differs from germline at one of its ends, possibly a read error. The J gene is TRBJ2-5, the V gene TRBV28; D may match TRBD1 or TRBD2 (5 bases each). The CDR3 contains 11 residues. Germline V gene lookup returns CDR1 MDHEN and CDR2 SYDVKM. The DNA of the CDR3 is TGCGCCATCAGTTGGGGGACCTACAGGAACTTC. It specifies CAISWGTYRNF.

With regard to this clonotype: Mismatch with germline at one junction end may stem from a read error. The rearrangement links TRBV29-1 to TRBJ2-5; D ambiguous. Germline V CDR1 and CDR2: SQVTM, ANQGSEA. The CDR3 contains 11 residues. CDR3 nucleotides: TGCGGCGTTAAATACCAAGAGACCCATTACTTC. Residues: CGVKYQETHYF.

In this sample, this clonotype turned up a few times. J is TRBJ2-6 and V is TRBV5-1; D gene ambiguous. V dropped 3 bases and J dropped 0 bases, with 16 bases sitting between them. CDR3 size: 18 residues. Germline loops: CDR1 SGHRS, CDR2 YFSETQ. CDR3 nucleotides: TGCGCCAGCAGCTGGCAGGCAGGCAGACCCTCTGGGGCCAACGTCCTGACTTTC. The encoded protein is CASSWQAGRPSGANVLTF.

This sequence joins TRBV3-1 and TRBJ2-4; D unresolved. Trimming stripped 4 bases from V and 0 bases from J, with 10 bases between. The CDR3 runs to 15 residues. The V gene's germline CDR1 is LGHDT and CDR2 YNNKEL (reference sequence). CDR3 sequence: CASSLSTLAKNIQYF. As DNA, the CDR3 is TGTGCCAGCAGCCTGAGTACCCTAGCCAAAAACATTCAGTACTTC.

On this clonotype itself: At one end the junction does not follow the germline gene, possibly because of a read error. J is TRBJ2-5 and V is TRBV29-1; a possible D gene is TRBD1 (5 bases). Germline CDR1 SQVTM, CDR2 ANQGSEA. This CDR3 comprises 17 residues. The CDR3 reads CSVILGTGHQGQVTQYF. CDR3 bases: TGCAGCGTTATCCTCGGCACGGGCCACCAGGGCCAAGTGACCCAGTACTTC.

In regard to this clonotype: The junction departs from the called germline gene at one end, perhaps through a read error. This chain joins TRBV5-1 and TRBJ1-1; D not certain. The CDR3 sequence is 14 residues long. CDR1 is SGHRS, CDR2 YFSETQ, per germline. For the CDR3, the DNA is TGCGCCAGCAGCACGCTGACCGATATCACTGAAACTTTCTTT. This translates into CASSTLTDITETFF.

The V call is TRBV20-1, the J call TRBJ2-1, with D perhaps TRBD2 (5 bases). The CDR3 sequence is 12 residues long. V shed 0 bases and J shed 9 bases, with 9 bases lying between them. Germline V gene sequence: CDR1 DFQATT, CDR2 SNEGSKA (reference sequence). The CDR3: CSAREEVGEQFF. The CDR3 nucleotides read TGCAGTGCTAGAGAGGAGGTGGGTGAGCAGTTCTTC.

This clonotype came up many times. This chain's CDR3 is CASSEGVAGAPQYF. In DNA, the CDR3 is TGCGCCAGCAGTGAGGGGGTAGCGGGAGCCCCGCAGTATTTT. V and J are TRBV10-2 and TRBJ2-3, with TRBD2 identical over 9 bases. The V gene's germline CDR1 is WSHSY and CDR2 SAAADI. This CDR3 has 14 residues. Germline trimming cut 2 bases from V and 10 bases from J; bases unmatched to any gene: 7.

To note about this clonotype: The missing conserved phenylalanine or tryptophan at the end of this CDR3 makes a read error likely. The limits of the CDR3 on the DNA are not certain, so only TCRdb's listed CDR3 is given. The chain uses TRBV6-2 or TRBV6-3 and TRBJ2-2; TRBD2 reflects the table's D call only, with no check against the DNA. Germline loops: CDR1 MNHEY, CDR2 SVGEGT. The length of the CDR3 is 16 amino acids, counting both ends. CDR3 amino acids: CGSSYPSGRAKGELLL.